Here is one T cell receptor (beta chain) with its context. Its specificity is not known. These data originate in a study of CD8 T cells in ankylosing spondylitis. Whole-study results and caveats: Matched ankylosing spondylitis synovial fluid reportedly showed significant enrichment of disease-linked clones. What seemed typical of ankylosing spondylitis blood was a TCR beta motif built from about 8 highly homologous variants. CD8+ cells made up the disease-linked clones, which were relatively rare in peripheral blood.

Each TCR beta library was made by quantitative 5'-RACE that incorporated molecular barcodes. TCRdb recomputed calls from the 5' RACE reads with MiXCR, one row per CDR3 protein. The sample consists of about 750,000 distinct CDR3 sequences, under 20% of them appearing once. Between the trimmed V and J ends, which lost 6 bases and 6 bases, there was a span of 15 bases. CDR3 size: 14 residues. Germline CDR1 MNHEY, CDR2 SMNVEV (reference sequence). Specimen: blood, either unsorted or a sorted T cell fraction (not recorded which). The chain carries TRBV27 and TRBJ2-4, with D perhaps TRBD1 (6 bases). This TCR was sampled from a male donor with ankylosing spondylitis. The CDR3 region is CASSPGTTRNIQYF. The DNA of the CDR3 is TGTGCCAGCAGCCCCGGGACAACCAGAAACATTCAGTACTTC.